Described below is a single T cell receptor (beta chain) sequence and its context. Germline lookup yields CDR1 MNHEY and CDR2 SVGAGI. V dropped 4 bases and J dropped 11; count of bases not matched to a gene: 16. The CDR3 sequence is 16 residues long. The data stem from a study of blood T cell repertoires in COVID-19. For the study at large: T cells, B-cell-depleted T cells, or PBMCs supplied cDNA or gDNA.

TCRdb's copy holds only in-frame clones and misses some; the assay was immunoSEQ multiplex PCR. The data contain 250,000 or so clones, around 86% of them singletons. Sequencing input: PBMCs or T cells enriched from blood (not recorded which). This chain joins TRBV6-5 and TRBJ2-3; TRBD2 matches at 9 bases. The origin of this receptor is a woman aged 18-29 years who had recovered from COVID-19. DNA for the CDR3: TGTGCCAGCAGTTGGGCTAGCGGGGAAAGAGGTGGTGAGCAGTATTTT. The encoded protein is CASSWASGERGGEQYF.